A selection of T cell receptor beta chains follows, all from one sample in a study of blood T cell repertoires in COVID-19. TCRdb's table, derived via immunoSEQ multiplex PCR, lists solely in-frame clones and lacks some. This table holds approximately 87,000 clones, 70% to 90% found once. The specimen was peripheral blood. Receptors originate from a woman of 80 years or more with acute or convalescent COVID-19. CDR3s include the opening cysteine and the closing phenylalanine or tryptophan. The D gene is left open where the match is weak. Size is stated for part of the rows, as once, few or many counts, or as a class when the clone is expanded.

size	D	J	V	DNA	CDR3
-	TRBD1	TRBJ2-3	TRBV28	TGTGCCAGCAGTTTACAGGGGGCATGGGATACGCAGTATTTT	CASSLQGAWDTQYF
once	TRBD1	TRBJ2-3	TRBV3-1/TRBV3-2	TGTGCCAGCAGCCTACGACAGGGAACCACAGATACGCAGTATTTT	CASSLRQGTTDTQYF
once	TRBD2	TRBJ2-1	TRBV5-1	TGCGCCAGCAGTCCACTCCGGGGACTAGCGGGGCTCTCCTACAATGAGCAGTTCTTC	CASSPLRGLAGLSYNEQFF
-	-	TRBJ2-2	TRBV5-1	TGCGCCAGCAACTTCCACCAGGGGGCGGGGGCCCTTAACACCGGGGAGCTGTTTTTT	CASNFHQGAGALNTGELFF
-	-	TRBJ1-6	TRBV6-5	TGTGCCAGCAGTTACTACGACAGGTCGGCGGGTTCACCCCTCCACTTT	CASSYYDRSAGSPLHF
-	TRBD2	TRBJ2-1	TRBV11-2	TGTGCCAGCAGCTTAGGGCTAGCGGGGGCCAATGAGCAGTTCTTC	CASSLGLAGANEQFF
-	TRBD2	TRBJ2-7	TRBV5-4	TGTGCCAGCAGCGTGGGACTAGTAAGCGAGCAGTACTTC	CASSVGLVSEQYF
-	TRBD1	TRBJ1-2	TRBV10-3	TGTGCCACCGAAAGACAGGGGTTCTATGGCTACACCTTC	CATERQGFYGYTF
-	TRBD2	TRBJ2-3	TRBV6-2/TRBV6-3	TGTGCCAGCAGTTGGAGCGGGGGCCGCACAGATACGCAGTATTTT	CASSWSGGRTDTQYF
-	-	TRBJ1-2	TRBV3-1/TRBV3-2	TGTGCCAGCAGCCAAGAGCGGTACGGCTACACCTTC	CASSQERYGYTF
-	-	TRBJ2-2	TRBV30	TGTGCCTGGGGGGACCCGGGGTACACCGGGGAGCTGTTTTTT	CAWGDPGYTGELFF
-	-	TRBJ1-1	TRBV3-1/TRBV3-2	TGTGCCAGCAGCCCCAGGGTTATGAACACTGAAGCTTTCTTT	CASSPRVMNTEAFF
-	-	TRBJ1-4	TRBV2	TGTGCCAGCAGTCCGGGATCAACTAATGAAAAACTGTTTTTT	CASSPGSTNEKLFF
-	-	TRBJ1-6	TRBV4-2	TGTGCCAGCAGCCAAGGAGACAGAGATAATTCACCCCTCCACTTT	CASSQGDRDNSPLHF
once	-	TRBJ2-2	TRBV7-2	TGTGCCAGCAGCTTATTAGGGGCAACCGTATTGAACACCGGGGAGCTGTTTTTT	CASSLLGATVLNTGELFF
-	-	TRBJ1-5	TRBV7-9	TGTGCCAGCTCACGGGGAGGGGTGATCAATCAGCCCCAGCATTTT	CASSRGGVINQPQHF
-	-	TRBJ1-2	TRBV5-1	TGCGCCAGCAGCTTGGGAGAAACTAACTATGGCTACACCTTC	CASSLGETNYGYTF
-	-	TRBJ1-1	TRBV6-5	TGTGCCAGCAGCCATGCAGAGATGGGGGGCACTGAAGCTTTCTTT	CASSHAEMGGTEAFF
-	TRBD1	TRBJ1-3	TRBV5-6	TGTGCCAGCAGCACCTGGACAGGAGTGGGTACTGGAAACACCATATATTTT	CASSTWTGVGTGNTIYF
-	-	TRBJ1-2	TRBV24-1	TGTGCCACCAGTGACCTACATGGCTACACCTTC	CATSDLHGYTF
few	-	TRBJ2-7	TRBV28	TGTGCCAGCAGTTCGCCCTCAGGTTCCCACCCTTACGAGCAGTACTTC	CASSSPSGSHPYEQYF
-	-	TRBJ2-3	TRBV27	TGTGCCAGCAGTTTAGAGGGGACTAGCACAGATACGCAGTATTTT	CASSLEGTSTDTQYF
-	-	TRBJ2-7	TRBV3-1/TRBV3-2	TGTGCCAGCAGCCAAGGGATTGGGCAGGTGCTAACCTACGAGCAGTACTTC	CASSQGIGQVLTYEQYF
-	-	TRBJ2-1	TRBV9	TGTGCCAGCAGCGTAGGTCAGGGTGCCCATGAGCAGTTCTTC	CASSVGQGAHEQFF
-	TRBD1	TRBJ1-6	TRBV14	TGTGCCAGCAGCCCCAGGGGGTATAATTCACCCCTCCACTTT	CASSPRGYNSPLHF
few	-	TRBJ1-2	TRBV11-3	TGTGCCAGCAGCTCCGGAACAGTGGGTTATGGCTACACCTTC	CASSSGTVGYGYTF
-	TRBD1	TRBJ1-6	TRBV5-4	TGTGCCAGCAGCTCACCGGGACAGGGAAGTTCACCCCTCCACTTT	CASSSPGQGSSPLHF
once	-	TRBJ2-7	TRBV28	TGTGCCAGCAGTTCCTACAGGGCCATGAAGAGCTCCTACGAGCAGTACTTC	CASSSYRAMKSSYEQYF
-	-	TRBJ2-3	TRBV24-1	TGTGCCACCAATGGAGATATCACAGATACGCAGTATTTT	CATNGDITDTQYF
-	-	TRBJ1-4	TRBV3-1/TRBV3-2	TGTGCCAGCAGTCTGGGGGCGGGTCGGACTAATGAAAAACTGTTTTTT	CASSLGAGRTNEKLFF
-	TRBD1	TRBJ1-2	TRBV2	TGTGCTGGCGGGGGCGGGACAGGGTATAACTATGGCTACACCTTC	CAGGGGTGYNYGYTF
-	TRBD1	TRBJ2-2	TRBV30	TGTGCCTGGAACCGGGACAGGGTCCGCGGGGGCACCGGGGAGCTGTTTTTT	CAWNRDRVRGGTGELFF
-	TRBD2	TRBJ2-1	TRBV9	TGTGCCAGCAGCGTAGGATCAGCGGGGGGGTACAATGAGCAGTTCTTC	CASSVGSAGGYNEQFF
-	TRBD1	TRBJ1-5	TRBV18	TGTGCCAGCTCACCGACAGGGTTTCGCAATCAGCCCCAGCATTTT	CASSPTGFRNQPQHF
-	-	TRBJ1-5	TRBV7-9	TGTGCCAGCAGCTTAGCCGGGACTGAGGGAAATCAGCCCCAGCATTTT	CASSLAGTEGNQPQHF
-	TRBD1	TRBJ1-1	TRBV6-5	TGTGCCAGCAGTTACTTAGCTACAGGGGGGAACACTGAAGCTTTCTTT	CASSYLATGGNTEAFF
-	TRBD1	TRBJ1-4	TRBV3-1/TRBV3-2	TGTGCCAGCAGCCAACGACAGGGCGGCGAAAAACTGTTTTTT	CASSQRQGGEKLFF
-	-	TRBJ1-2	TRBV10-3	TGTGCCATCAGTGAGTCGGAGGGGTCGGAAGGCTACACCTTC	CAISESEGSEGYTF
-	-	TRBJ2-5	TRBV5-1	TGCGCCAGCAGCTTGGACGGCAGGGGCCAAGAGACCCAGTACTTC	CASSLDGRGQETQYF
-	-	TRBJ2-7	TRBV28	TGTGCCAGCAGTTTAGGCGGATCCTACGAGCAGTACTTC	CASSLGGSYEQYF
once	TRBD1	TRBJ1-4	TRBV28	TGTGCCAGCAGTTTATTCTCCCGCCGAGGGACAGGTTATGAAAAACTGTTTTTT	CASSLFSRRGTGYEKLFF
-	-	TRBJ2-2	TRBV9	TGTGCCAGCAGCCCCCTTAAGGGGGGGCGCGGCGGGGAGCTGTTTTTT	CASSPLKGGRGGELFF
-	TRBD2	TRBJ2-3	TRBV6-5	TGTGCCAGCAACTCCGGGAGGCTACACACAGATACGCAGTATTTT	CASNSGRLHTDTQYF
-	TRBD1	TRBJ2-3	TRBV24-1	TGTGCCACCAGGGAGACAGGGGGGGCAGATACGCAGTATTTT	CATRETGGADTQYF
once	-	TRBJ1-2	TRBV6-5	TGTGCCAGCAGCCGTTATAGGGGGGGCAGCGGCTACACCTTC	CASSRYRGGSGYTF
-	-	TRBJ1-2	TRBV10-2	TGCGCCAGTAGACCCGGGCGGGGGTTCGGTGGCTACACCTTC	CASRPGRGFGGYTF
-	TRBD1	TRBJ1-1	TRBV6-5	TGTGCCAGCAGTCGACAGGGGTTAGAAGCTTTCTTT	CASSRQGLEAFF
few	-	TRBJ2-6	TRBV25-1	TGTGCCAGCAGTGACTCCCCGCTAGCCTGGGTAGGGGCCAACGTCCTGACTTTC	CASSDSPLAWVGANVLTF
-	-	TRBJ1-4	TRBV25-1	TGTGCCAGCAGTGAGCTCCCTGGGGGGGCAACTAATGAAAAACTGTTTTTT	CASSELPGGATNEKLFF
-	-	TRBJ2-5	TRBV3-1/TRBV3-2	TGTGCCAGCAGCCAGGTAGGGGCAGGCCTGCAAGAGACCCAGTACTTC	CASSQVGAGLQETQYF
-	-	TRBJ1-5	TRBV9	TGTGCCAGCAGCGGAGCCCCGACAGCAAATCAGCCCCAGCATTTT	CASSGAPTANQPQHF
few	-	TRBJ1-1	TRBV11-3	TGTGCCAGCAGCTTAGTTGGGCAGGGCACTGAAGCTTTCTTT	CASSLVGQGTEAFF
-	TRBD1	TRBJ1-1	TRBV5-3	TGTGCCAGAAGCCCACTGTGGACAGGGGCTTTCTTT	CARSPLWTGAFF
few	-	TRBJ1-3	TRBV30	TGTGCCTGGAGTGTAGGGGGTCGATTTGGAAACACCATATATTTT	CAWSVGGRFGNTIYF
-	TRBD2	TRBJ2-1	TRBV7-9	TGTGCCAGCAGCTGGGGAGGGGTTAGCTCCTACAATGAGCAGTTCTTC	CASSWGGVSSYNEQFF
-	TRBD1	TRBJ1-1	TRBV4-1	TGCGCCAGCATGAGTCTACAGGGGTACGGAGCTTTCTTT	CASMSLQGYGAFF
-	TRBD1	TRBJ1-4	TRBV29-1	TGCAGCGTGCCGGACAGGGGGTCTAATGAAAAACTGTTTTTT	CSVPDRGSNEKLFF
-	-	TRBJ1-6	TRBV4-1	TGCGCCAGCAGCCAAGATCTCAGACTCTCCTATAATTCACCCCTCCACTTT	CASSQDLRLSYNSPLHF
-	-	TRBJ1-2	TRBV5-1	TGCGCCAGCAGCTTGGGCACTGGACAGCTCTATGGCTACACCTTC	CASSLGTGQLYGYTF